The 12 T cell receptor beta chains below were found in one sample sequenced in a study of blood T cell repertoires in COVID-19. Profiled with immunoSEQ multiplex PCR; TCRdb holds only in-frame clones, not every one. Of around 190,000 clones detected, around 83% appear once; the ten largest clones hold over 10%. Sample: peripheral blood. The receptors come from a human donor in a cohort sampled during active COVID-19.

The chain carries TRBV2 and TRBJ2-5, with D possibly matching TRBD2 (6 bases). Trimming stripped 8 bases from V and 0 bases from J, with 10 bases between. Germline lookup yields CDR1 SNHLY and CDR2 FYNNEI. This CDR3 contains 13 residues. The CDR3 sequence: CASRERYQETQYF. DNA of the CDR3: TGTGCCAGCCGGGAGAGGTACCAAGAGACCCAGTACTTC.

The rearrangement joins TRBV18 to TRBJ2-3, with TRBD2 matching over 13 bases. Trimming at V came to 5 bases and at J to 5 bases, leaving 7 bases not matched to a gene. From germline, CDR1 is KGHSH and CDR2 LQKENI. The CDR3 loop spans 16 amino acids. CDR3: CASSATSGRAGDTQYF. The CDR3 coding sequence is TGTGCCAGCTCAGCAACTAGCGGGAGGGCCGGAGATACGCAGTATTTT.

V is TRBV7-9 and J is TRBJ2-3; 9 nucleotides align to TRBD2. The V and J ends lost 5 bases and 0 bases, in that order; junction bases with no gene match: 3. This CDR3 has 15 amino acids. Looked up from germline, CDR1 is SEHNR and CDR2 is FQNEAQ (reference sequence). This CDR3 is CASSPSGTSTDTQYF. Written as DNA, the CDR3 is TGTGCCAGCAGCCCTAGCGGGACTAGCACAGATACGCAGTATTTT.

The chain links TRBV7-8 to TRBJ2-5; D is uncertain. The CDR3 runs 14 residues. Trimming shortened V by 5 bases and J by 2 bases, and 12 bases separated the two germline ends. CDR1 is SGHVS, CDR2 FQNEAQ, per germline. This CDR3 is CASSPQVTQETQYF. CDR3 nucleotides: TGTGCCAGCAGCCCCCAGGTTACACAAGAGACCCAGTACTTC.

The rearrangement joins TRBV7-2 to TRBJ2-7; no clear D. V gave up 3 bases and J gave up 0 bases, with 9 bases separating them. Germline-derived CDR1 and CDR2 are SGHTA and FQGNSA. The CDR3 extends over 14 amino acids. In nucleotides, the CDR3 is TGTGCCAGCAGCTTTGGGCTTAACTCCTACGAGCAGTACTTC. Translated, it gives CASSFGLNSYEQYF.

The V call is TRBV28, the J call TRBJ2-7; D possibly corresponds to TRBD1 (6 bases). V was trimmed by 3 bases and J by 0 bases, leaving 18 bases between them. This CDR3 is 17 amino acids long. Germline V gene lookup returns CDR1 MDHEN and CDR2 SYDVKM. CDR3 nucleotides: TGTGCCAGCAGTTTCTGGACCGGGACACGAATCTCCTACGAGCAGTACTTC. This sequence encodes CASSFWTGTRISYEQYF.

This clone was seen just once. V and J are TRBV5-6 and TRBJ2-2; D not certain. CDR1 is SGHDT and CDR2 is YYEEEE in the germline V gene. The V end lost 2 bases, the J end lost 6 bases, and 8 bases lay between the germline ends. This CDR3 contains 13 residues. The CDR3 spells CASSFPGPGELFF. CDR3 DNA: TGTGCCAGCAGCTTTCCCGGTCCCGGGGAGCTGTTTTTT.

This sequence joins TRBV10-2 and TRBJ1-2, with TRBD1 matching 8 bases. J gave up 3 bases and V 0 bases, and 6 bases lay outside the gene matches. Looked up from germline, CDR1 is WSHSY and CDR2 is SAAADI. This CDR3 region has 16 residues. CDR3 nucleotides: TGCGCCAGCAGTGAGTCGAACCAGGGGGCTTACTATGGCTACACCTTC. This gives the protein CASSESNQGAYYGYTF.

The V call is TRBV20-1, the J call TRBJ2-7; D perhaps matches TRBD1 (5 bases). Looked up from germline, CDR1 is DFQATT and CDR2 is SNEGSKA (reference sequence). V dropped 3 bases and J dropped 2 bases, with 17 bases sitting between them. This CDR3 is built from 15 residues. For the CDR3, the DNA is TGCAGTGCTAGTTCCCAGGGTACGTGGCCCTACGAGCAGTACTTC. It yields the protein CSASSQGTWPYEQYF.

The V gene is TRBV28, the J gene TRBJ2-7; D is possibly TRBD2 (6 bases). Germline V gene lookup returns CDR1 MDHEN and CDR2 SYDVKM. Trimming left V 3 bases short and J 2 bases short, with 14 bases between. There are 15 residues in the CDR3. The CDR3 nucleotides read TGTGCCAGCAGTTTCCGCGGGACGGCGGCCTACGAGCAGTACTTC. The encoded protein is CASSFRGTAAYEQYF.

The J gene is TRBJ2-7, the V gene TRBV30; D ambiguous. V was clipped by 0 bases and J by 1 base, with 10 bases between them. The CDR3 is 14 residues long. Germline values: CDR1 GTSNPN, CDR2 SVGIG (reference sequence). In nucleotides, the CDR3 is TGTGCCTGGAGTGTTGTGACATGGTCCTACGAGCAGTACTTC. The encoded protein is CAWSVVTWSYEQYF.

The chain carries TRBV29-1 and TRBJ2-7, with TRBD1 matching over 9 bases. This CDR3 spans 16 amino acids. V dropped 0 bases and J dropped 6; count of bases not matched to a gene: 12. Germline V lookup: CDR1 SQVTM, CDR2 ANQGSEA. CDR3 sequence: CSVEDHEPGQGFEQYF. CDR3 coding DNA: TGCAGCGTTGAAGATCACGAACCGGGACAGGGCTTCGAGCAGTACTTC.